This T cell receptor beta chain is from a study of beta chain features in type 1 diabetes. Regarding the study as a whole: With patients and controls alike, PCR might favor shorter templates to an equal degree.

Germline V gene sequence: CDR1 KGHSH, CDR2 LQKENI. V trimming: 1 base; J trimming: 4 bases; junction bases outside the gene matches: 8. The CDR3 consists of 16 residues. Since all of the isolated RNA was reverse transcribed, expressed TCRB transcripts were what got sequenced. TCRdb keeps only in-frame clones here, not all; method: immunoSEQ multiplex PCR. This table has hundreds of thousands of clones, around a sixth appearing once. As regards this clone: No antigen is known for it.

The TCR comes from a man aged 18 to 35 in good health. The chain has TRBV18 and TRBJ2-7; TRBD2 aligns across 9 bases. Sequencing was carried out using naive CD4+ T cells from blood. The CDR3 spells CASSPRLAGPEYEQYF. The CDR3 DNA sequence: TGTGCCAGCTCACCACGGCTAGCGGGGCCCGAGTACGAGCAGTACTTC.